This TCR beta chain was obtained from a study of radiotherapy plus CTLA-4 blockade in lung cancer. Study overall: Objective responses were observed in around a sixth of patients, and disease control was achieved by approximately 32%.

The method was immunoSEQ multiplex PCR; TCRdb's version includes in-frame clones alone and lacks a portion of them. The data hold over 60,000 clones, with roughly 86% observed a single time. CDR1 GTSNPN and CDR2 SVGIG come from the germline V gene (reference sequence). The V gene end was trimmed by 5 bases and the J gene end by 2 bases; junction bases not matched to a gene: 5. CDR3 size: 13 residues. Study conclusions and caveats: Some TCR clones had been derived from tumors. These clones expanded in peripheral blood after radiotherapy plus ipilimumab. Early clone dynamics of blood T cells, plus interferon-beta, reportedly predicted response best.

Note on this clone: Its antigen remains unidentified.

The chain uses TRBV30 and TRBJ2-7, with 8 bases aligning to TRBD2. The sample was peripheral blood, taken from a patient treated with radiotherapy plus ipilimumab. The clonotype originates from a human donor with non-small cell lung cancer who had stable disease on radiotherapy plus ipilimumab. CDR3 in amino acids: CAWGGGPPYEQYF. The CDR3 region has the DNA TGTGCCTGGGGCGGGGGGCCACCCTACGAGCAGTACTTC.